Listed here are 27 T cell receptor beta chains from one sample, sequenced in a study of blood T cells in healthy people across ages. Alongside a J-beta primer mix, a sample-barcoded 5' primer served in a second PCR lasting roughly 7 to 12 cycles. TCRdb ran MiXCR on the 5' RACE reads and lists one entry per CDR3 protein. Of hundreds of thousands of distinct CDR3 sequences in the sample, around 52% were seen once. Material: blood. The origin of the receptors is a woman of 80 years or more in good health.

This clonotype showed up many times. This sequence joins TRBV6-6 and TRBJ1-5; 8 bases agree with TRBD1. V gave up 5 bases and J gave up 6 bases; unmatched junction bases: 3. This CDR3 contains 13 residues. Germline V CDR1 and CDR2: MNHNY, SVGAGI (reference sequence). This CDR3 is CASSPDRAQPQHF. Written as DNA, the CDR3 is TGTGCCAGCAGTCCGGACAGGGCTCAGCCCCAGCATTTT.

This clonotype has a single count. The V and J genes are TRBV29-1 and TRBJ2-1, with unresolved D. Judging by the DNA end, TRBJ2-7 fits better; the J call may be wrong. CDR1 is SQVTM and CDR2 is ANQGSEA in the germline V gene. The CDR3 has 16 residues. In DNA form, the CDR3 reads TGCAGCGCCAAACCCTCGGGCCGTCGGTCCTACAATGAGCAGTACTTC. It translates to CSAKPSGRRSYNEQYF.

J is TRBJ2-3 and V is TRBV6-6; a possible D gene is TRBD2 (5 bases). The CDR3 has 13 residues. CDR1 and CDR2 (germline): MNHNY, SVGAGI (reference sequence). The V gene lost 8 bases and the J gene lost 0 bases, with 9 bases spanning the gap. CDR3 sequence (DNA): TGTGCCAGCCAGAGGGTCAGCACAGATACGCAGTATTTT. Its protein is CASQRVSTDTQYF.

There are many counts of this clonotype. The V and J genes are TRBV29-1 and TRBJ2-7; the D is unclear. CDR3 length: 13 residues. CDR1 is SQVTM, CDR2 ANQGSEA, per germline. Trimming took 0 bases from V and 0 from J, leaving 6 bases between them. The CDR3 is CSVEDVSSYEQYF. The CDR3 DNA follows: TGCAGCGTTGAAGATGTCAGCTCCTACGAGCAGTACTTC.

At least ten counts were recorded for this clonotype. The V call is TRBV29-1, the J call TRBJ2-7; tentative D call: TRBD1 (6 bases). There are 13 residues in the CDR3. The germline V gene encodes CDR1 SQVTM and CDR2 ANQGSEA. V was cut by 5 bases and J by 1 base, with 12 bases left in between. Written as DNA, the CDR3 is TGCAGCGTTTCAGAGGGGGAATCCTACGAGCAGTACTTC. It encodes CSVSEGESYEQYF.

The chain carries TRBV19 and TRBJ2-2; D not resolved. The CDR3 consists of 13 residues. Trimming pared 6 bases from V and 7 bases from J, leaving 12 bases between. Germline values: CDR1 LNHDA, CDR2 SQIVND (reference sequence). CDR3 amino acids: CASRVVLSGELFF. CDR3 DNA: TGTGCCAGTAGAGTAGTTTTAAGCGGGGAGCTGTTTTTT.

Only a few counts were recorded for this clonotype. Since a much larger clone is just one base distant, this may be a read error. This sequence joins TRBV29-1 and TRBJ2-5; D is tentatively TRBD1 or TRBD2 (5 bases each). The CDR3 totals 16 residues. Deletions cut 6 bases from V and 11 bases from J, with 31 bases between. Germline lookup yields CDR1 SQVTM and CDR2 ANQGSEA. The CDR3 nucleotides are TGCAGCGTCCCCCGACAGAGTGGGACCTCAGACAATGAGCAGTACTTC. Its protein is CSVPRQSGTSDNEQYF.

With regard to this clonotype: Since a much larger clone is just one base distant, this may be a read error. This chain connects TRBV6-5 to TRBJ1-5; TRBD1 might be the D (6 bases). The CDR3 has 14 amino acids. Trimming stripped 5 bases from V and 9 bases from J, with 17 bases between. Germline V gene sequence: CDR1 MNHEY, CDR2 SVGAGI. CDR3 DNA sequence: TGTGCCAGCAGTGACAATGGGAGGGGGTTGCCCCAGCATTTT. Amino acid sequence: CASSDNGRGLPQHF.

This clonotype was seen once. V and J are TRBV30 and TRBJ2-5, with D uncertain. CDR3 length: 11 residues. The V end lost 5 bases, the J end lost 11 bases, and 15 bases lay between the germline ends. Germline V gene lookup returns CDR1 GTSNPN and CDR2 SVGIG (reference sequence). The CDR3 spells CAWGMGNEQYF. The CDR3 nucleotides read TGTGCCTGGGGCATGGGGAATGAGCAGTACTTC.

CDR3 sequence: CASSQPGQGNGYTF. CDR3 DNA: TGTGCCAGCAGTCAACCGGGACAGGGAAACGGCTACACCTTC. The chain recombines TRBV28 with TRBJ1-2; 9 bases align to TRBD1. The V and J ends lost 5 bases and 8 bases, in that order; junction bases with no gene match: 9. Germline V gene sequence: CDR1 MDHEN, CDR2 SYDVKM. The CDR3 has 14 amino acids.

This clonotype appeared a few times. The chain employs TRBV12-3 or TRBV12-4 and TRBJ2-3; no definite D call. The CDR3 is made up of 13 amino acids. Between the trimmed V and J ends, which lost 5 bases and 0 bases, there was a span of 6 bases. CDR3 coding DNA: TGTGCCAGCAGTATAGTCAGCACAGATACGCAGTATTTT. Encoded protein: CASSIVSTDTQYF.

V is TRBV28 and J is TRBJ1-2; the D is unclear. Trimming shortened V by 6 bases and J by 2 bases, and 10 bases separated the two germline ends. The V gene's germline CDR1 is MDHEN and CDR2 SYDVKM. The CDR3 extends over 13 amino acids. CDR3 nucleotides: TGTGCCAGCAGCCCTACTCCGAACTATGGCTACACCTTC. This translates into CASSPTPNYGYTF.

Concerning this clonotype: Just one base apart from a much larger clone, this may be a read error. V usage is TRBV5-4 and J usage is TRBJ2-1, with 8 nucleotides matching TRBD2. TRBJ2-7 matches the DNA end more closely, so the J call is doubtful. The CDR3 extends over 16 amino acids. Per the germline V gene, CDR1 is SGHNT and CDR2 is YYREEE (reference sequence). The CDR3 nucleotides read TGTGCCAGCAGCTTACTAGCGGAGGGCCTAAACAATGAGCAGTACTTC. Residues: CASSLLAEGLNNEQYF.

At least ten counts were recorded for this clonotype. V is TRBV3-1 and J is TRBJ2-1, with D perhaps matching TRBD1 (5 bases). The CDR3 extends over 13 amino acids. Germline loops: CDR1 LGHDT, CDR2 YNNKEL (reference sequence). V was trimmed by 5 bases and J by 11 bases, leaving 16 bases between them. This chain's CDR3 is CASSAVGPSQQFF. The CDR3 nucleotides are TGTGCCAGCAGCGCCGTGGGGCCATCGCAGCAGTTCTTC.

This chain uses TRBV18 with TRBJ1-6; 7 bases map to TRBD1. The germline V gene has CDR1 KGHSH and CDR2 LQKENI. This CDR3 has 16 residues. Trimming at V came to 4 bases and at J to 8 bases, leaving 11 bases not matched to a gene. The CDR3, as DNA: TGTGCCAGCTCACTTTCTCCGACAGGGCACCATTCACCCCTCCACTTT. Its protein product is CASSLSPTGHHSPLHF.

This clonotype has more than one count but fewer than ten. The chain joins TRBV10-3 to TRBJ1-6; 7 bases map to TRBD1. This CDR3 comprises 16 residues. The trim removed 1 base at V and 7 bases at J, leaving 7 bases unmatched. Looked up from germline, CDR1 is ENHRY and CDR2 is SYGVKD. The CDR3 sequence: CAISELGQAGNSPLHF. CDR3 coding DNA: TGTGCCATCAGTGAGTTAGGACAGGCCGGAAATTCACCCCTCCACTTT.

Concerning this clonotype itself: The junction and the germline gene differ at one end; a read error may be behind it. The genes are TRBV4-1 and TRBJ1-4; TRBD1 might be the D (5 bases). The CDR3 sequence is 15 residues long. Per germline, CDR1 MGHRA and CDR2 YSYEKL. The DNA of the CDR3 is TGCGCCAGCAGCCAAGATGGGACTGATAATGAAGAACTGTTTTTT. Translated: CASSQDGTDNEELFF.

The chain joins TRBV29-1 to TRBJ2-7, with D possibly being TRBD1 or TRBD2 (5 bases each). The germline V gene encodes CDR1 SQVTM and CDR2 ANQGSEA. This CDR3 spans 13 amino acids. The ends were cut back, 4 bases at V and 0 bases at J, with 10 bases in the middle. As DNA, the CDR3 is TGCAGCGTTGCCTCAGGGAGCTCCTACGAGCAGTACTTC. Amino acid sequence: CSVASGSSYEQYF.

The chain is built from TRBV10-3 and TRBJ1-1, with 7 bases lining up with TRBD1. Germline-derived CDR1 and CDR2 are ENHRY and SYGVKD. This CDR3 spans 12 amino acids. J lost 12 bases, V lost 8 bases, and 12 bases had no gene match. The CDR3 DNA is TGTGCCATCTGTCAGGGGGAGGGCCCGACTTTCTTT. Translation gives CAICQGEGPTFF.

The J gene is TRBJ1-1, the V gene TRBV25-1; D remains ambiguous. This CDR3 region has 15 residues. From germline, CDR1 is MGHDK and CDR2 SYGVNS. Deletions cut 1 base from V and 1 base from J, with 10 bases between. The DNA of the CDR3 is TGTGCCAGCAGTGAATTGGTAGGAGCGAACACTGAAGCTTTCTTT. This gives the protein CASSELVGANTEAFF.

The rearrangement uses TRBV19 and TRBJ2-2, with 7 bases lining up with TRBD1. The CDR3 extends over 16 amino acids. The germline V gene encodes CDR1 LNHDA and CDR2 SQIVND (reference sequence). V lost 5 bases and J lost 0; bases outside the gene matches: 6. In DNA form, the CDR3 reads TGTGCCAGTAGTGGTCTAACAGGGGCGAACACCGGGGAGCTGTTTTTT. Its protein product is CASSGLTGANTGELFF.

The gene calls are TRBV20-1 and TRBJ1-5; D call uncertain. V was cut by 1 base and J by 4 bases, with 14 bases left in between. This CDR3 has 15 residues. The germline V gene encodes CDR1 DFQATT and CDR2 SNEGSKA (reference sequence). The DNA for the CDR3 is TGCAGTGCTAGAGGAAGCCTTATGGGGAATCAGCCCCAGCATTTT. As protein: CSARGSLMGNQPQHF.

This clonotype was seen many times. The chain carries TRBV11-2 and TRBJ2-4; D call uncertain. CDR1 SGHAT and CDR2 FQNNGV come from the germline V gene. This CDR3 spans 14 amino acids. Trimming took off 5 bases at V and 4 bases at J, with 12 bases between the two ends. CDR3 sequence (DNA): TGTGCCAGCAGCCTATCTAGTATAAAAAACATTCAGTACTTC. It is translated as CASSLSSIKNIQYF.

This chain uses TRBV4-3 with TRBJ1-2; D unresolved. This CDR3 is built from 15 residues. V was pared by 5 bases and J by 0 bases, with 13 bases between. Looked up from germline, CDR1 is LGHNA and CDR2 is YSLEER. This CDR3 is CASSKTIRSNYGYTF. CDR3 in DNA: TGCGCCAGCAGCAAGACCATCCGGTCTAACTATGGCTACACCTTC.

CDR3 loop: CSISETVNNEQFF. Written as DNA, the CDR3 is TGCAGCATCTCAGAGACCGTCAACAATGAGCAGTTCTTC. The chain has TRBV29-1 and TRBJ2-1; D call uncertain. The V end was cut by 8 bases, the J end by 5 bases, with 16 bases between. The CDR3 has 13 amino acids. Per germline, CDR1 SQVTM and CDR2 ANQGSEA.

In regard to this clonotype: The junction shows a germline mismatch at one end, possibly a read error. The chain carries TRBV4-1 and TRBJ2-3, with 10 bases matching TRBD2. CDR3 length: 17 amino acids. In germline, CDR1 is MGHRA, CDR2 YSYEKL. The DNA of the CDR3 is TGTGCCAGCAGCCAAGCGCCGACTAGCGGGAGCACAGATACGCAGTATTTT. Translated, it gives CASSQAPTSGSTDTQYF.

This chain links TRBV5-1 with TRBJ2-2, with D possibly TRBD1 on 5 matching bases. V dropped 4 bases and J dropped 4 bases, with 14 bases sitting between them. CDR3 length equals 15 residues. CDR1 SGHRS and CDR2 YFSETQ come from the germline V gene. CDR3 nucleotides: TGCGCCAGCAGCAGACGGTCTAGGGGCACCGGGGAGCTGTTTTTT. It encodes CASSRRSRGTGELFF.